Sequencing of this TCR beta chain was carried out in a study of shared clonotypes between healthy human individuals. The overall study: For every donor, three CD4 naive, three CD4 memory, two CD8 naive and one CD8 memory plates were used. General observations from the study: Exclusively blood specimens were collected; tissue repertoires likely differ.

Of note for this clone: The antigen is undetermined. Other nucleotide sequences in the sample specify the same CDR3.

The method was immunoSEQ multiplex PCR; TCRdb's version includes in-frame clones alone and lacks a portion of them. Of 2 million to 2.5 million clones listed, 85% to 95% are singletons. Germline-derived CDR1 and CDR2 are SGHNT and YYREEE (reference sequence). CDR3 length equals 14 residues. With V trimmed by 4 bases and J by 0 bases, 3 bases remained unmatched. The chain joins TRBV5-4 to TRBJ1-1, with 7 bases aligning to TRBD1. The sequenced material came from naive CD4+ T cells from PBMCs. Subset indicated: CD45RA+ positively selected. The receptor was isolated from a man aged 18 to 29 in good health. Some clones in this sample may be carry-over from other donors' samples. In DNA form, the CDR3 reads TGTGCCAGCAGCCAGGACAGGATGAACACTGAAGCTTTCTTT. Amino acids: CASSQDRMNTEAFF.